The T cell receptor beta chain under discussion was sequenced for a study of PD-L1 blockade in urothelial cancer. Study-level background: Analyses were performed on blood at 3 weeks after treatment start (the second dose) and at 6 weeks. Blood yielded a median of approximately 130,000 T cells per sample.

Clones were read by immunoSEQ multiplex PCR, and TCRdb kept only the in-frame ones, dropping some. The table lists around 120,000 clones, around 89% of them singletons. The time point denotes: peripheral blood 6 weeks after treatment start. The number of samples from each patient was between 1 and 8, taken pretreatment and on-treatment. Per the germline V gene, CDR1 is SGHTA and CDR2 is FQGNSA. The CDR3 sequence is 16 residues long. V dropped 2 bases and J dropped 4; count of bases not matched to a gene: 5. Sample: PBMCs, taken around atezolizumab (anti-PD-L1) treatment. This receptor was identified in a man between 60 and 70 years old with urothelial cancer. The V call is TRBV7-2, the J call TRBJ2-5; TRBD2 aligns across 12 bases. Written as DNA, the CDR3 is TGTGCCAGCAGCTTATTTCTAGCGGGAGGGCCAGAGACCCAGTACTTC. Its protein product is CASSLFLAGGPETQYF. The full variable domain, in which reference TRBV7-2 and TRBJ2-5 provide the parts outside the CDR3, is GAGVSQSPSNKVTEKGKDVELRCDPISGHTALYWYRQSLGQGLEFLIYFQGNSAPDKSGLPSDRFSAERTGGSVSTLTIQRTQQEDSAVYLCASSLFLAGGPETQYFGPGTRLLVL.